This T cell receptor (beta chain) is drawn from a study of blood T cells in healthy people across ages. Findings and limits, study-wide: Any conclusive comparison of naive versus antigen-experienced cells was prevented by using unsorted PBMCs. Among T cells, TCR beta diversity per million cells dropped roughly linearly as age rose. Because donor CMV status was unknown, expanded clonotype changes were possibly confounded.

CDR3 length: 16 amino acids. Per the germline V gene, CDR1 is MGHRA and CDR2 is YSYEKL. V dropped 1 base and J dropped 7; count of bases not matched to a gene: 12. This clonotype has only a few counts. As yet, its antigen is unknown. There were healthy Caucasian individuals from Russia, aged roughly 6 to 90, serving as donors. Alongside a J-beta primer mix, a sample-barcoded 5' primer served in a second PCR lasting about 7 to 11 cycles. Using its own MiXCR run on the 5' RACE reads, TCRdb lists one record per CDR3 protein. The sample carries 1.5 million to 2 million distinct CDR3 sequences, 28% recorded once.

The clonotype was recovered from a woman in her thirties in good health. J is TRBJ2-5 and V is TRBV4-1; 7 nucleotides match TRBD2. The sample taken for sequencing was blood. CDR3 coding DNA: TGCGCCAGCAGCCAAGTTATGGACCGCTCGGGGGGGACCCAGTACTTC. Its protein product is CASSQVMDRSGGTQYF.